These T cell receptor beta chains were read from a single sample in a study of blood T cell repertoires in COVID-19. Some clones are missing from TCRdb's copy, which holds only in-frame ones; the method was immunoSEQ multiplex PCR. The data show about 220,000 clones, about 90% seen once. The sample comprised peripheral blood. These TCRs come from a man aged 35 to 55 with active or convalescent COVID-19. The CDR3 runs from the conserved cysteine through the conserved F or W. D genes are given only for firm matches. Some rows mark clone size as missing; the rest say once, few, many or name a class of expanded clone.

j_call: TRBJ2-1; d_call: TRBD2; v_call: TRBV5-6; clone_size: .; cdr3_nt: TGTGCCAGCAGCTACGGACTAGCGGATTACAATGAGCAGTTCTTC; cdr3_aa: CASSYGLADYNEQFF
j_call: TRBJ2-2; d_call: .; v_call: TRBV5-1; clone_size: .; cdr3_nt: TGCGCCAGCAGCATCACTCTTGGGGAGCTGTTTTTT; cdr3_aa: CASSITLGELFF
j_call: TRBJ1-2; d_call: .; v_call: TRBV5-1; clone_size: once; cdr3_nt: TGCGCCAGCAGCTTGGACGGTTTATATGGCTACACCTTC; cdr3_aa: CASSLDGLYGYTF
j_call: TRBJ2-2; d_call: TRBD2; v_call: TRBV18; clone_size: .; cdr3_nt: TGTGCCAGCTCGAGAGCGGGGGGGCCAAGCACCGGGGAGCTGTTTTTT; cdr3_aa: CASSRAGGPSTGELFF
j_call: TRBJ2-3; d_call: TRBD2; v_call: TRBV27; clone_size: .; cdr3_nt: TGTGCCAGCAGTATAGCGGGGGGCGATACGCAGTATTTT; cdr3_aa: CASSIAGGDTQYF
j_call: TRBJ2-3; d_call: TRBD2; v_call: TRBV14; clone_size: .; cdr3_nt: TGTGCCAGCAGCCAAGGCTTCCTAGCGGGAGCCACAGATACGCAGTATTTT; cdr3_aa: CASSQGFLAGATDTQYF
j_call: TRBJ1-4; d_call: .; v_call: TRBV19; clone_size: .; cdr3_nt: TGTGCCAGTAGTAACAGGGAAAAACTGTTTTTT; cdr3_aa: CASSNREKLFF
j_call: TRBJ1-2; d_call: TRBD1; v_call: TRBV10-3; clone_size: .; cdr3_nt: TGTGCCATCAGTGGAAAGGAGGGGGCCACTAACTATGGCTACACCTTC; cdr3_aa: CAISGKEGATNYGYTF
j_call: TRBJ2-7; d_call: .; v_call: TRBV4-2; clone_size: .; cdr3_nt: TGTGCCAGCAGCCAAGATTTCCTTTCTGGGCGGGAAGACTACGAGCAGTACTTC; cdr3_aa: CASSQDFLSGREDYEQYF
j_call: TRBJ1-1; d_call: TRBD1; v_call: TRBV11-2; clone_size: few; cdr3_nt: TGTGCCAGCAGCTTCGCGGATGGACAGGGGATCACTGAAGCTTTCTTT; cdr3_aa: CASSFADGQGITEAFF
j_call: TRBJ2-4; d_call: .; v_call: TRBV11-2; clone_size: .; cdr3_nt: TGTGCCAGCAGCCTAAGCGAAAACATTCAGTACTTC; cdr3_aa: CASSLSENIQYF
j_call: TRBJ2-1; d_call: .; v_call: TRBV7-3; clone_size: .; cdr3_nt: TGTGCCAGCAGCTTATTCCAGGATGAGCAGTTCTTC; cdr3_aa: CASSLFQDEQFF
j_call: TRBJ2-5; d_call: TRBD1; v_call: TRBV12-5; clone_size: .; cdr3_nt: TGTGCTAGTGGCCCGGACAGGCAAGAGACCCAGTACTTC; cdr3_aa: CASGPDRQETQYF
j_call: TRBJ1-2; d_call: TRBD1; v_call: TRBV30; clone_size: .; cdr3_nt: TGTGCCTGGAGGATAACAGGGGTAACTTCCTATGGCTACACCTTC; cdr3_aa: CAWRITGVTSYGYTF
j_call: TRBJ2-3; d_call: .; v_call: TRBV4-1; clone_size: .; cdr3_nt: TGCGCCAGCAGCCACAGCGGCTCATACAGCACAGATACGCAGTATTTT; cdr3_aa: CASSHSGSYSTDTQYF
j_call: TRBJ1-2; d_call: .; v_call: TRBV6-5; clone_size: once; cdr3_nt: TGTGCCAGCAGTTACTCATCCACCCTAAACTATGGCTACACCTTC; cdr3_aa: CASSYSSTLNYGYTF
j_call: TRBJ1-5; d_call: .; v_call: TRBV18; clone_size: .; cdr3_nt: TGTGCCAGCTCCCTCGGGGACAATCAGCCCCAGCATTTT; cdr3_aa: CASSLGDNQPQHF
j_call: TRBJ2-1; d_call: TRBD2; v_call: TRBV12-5; clone_size: .; cdr3_nt: TGTGCTAGTGGTTTCGGGGCGGGAGTCAGCGATGAGCAGTTCTTC; cdr3_aa: CASGFGAGVSDEQFF
j_call: TRBJ1-4; d_call: TRBD1; v_call: TRBV28; clone_size: .; cdr3_nt: TGTGCCAGCATACCCGGGACAGGGGCACAAAAACTGTTTTTT; cdr3_aa: CASIPGTGAQKLFF
j_call: TRBJ2-6; d_call: TRBD1; v_call: TRBV27; clone_size: .; cdr3_nt: TGTGCCAGCAGCTCCGGGACAGAAGCCCGCGTCCTGACTTTC; cdr3_aa: CASSSGTEARVLTF
j_call: TRBJ1-1; d_call: TRBD1; v_call: TRBV29-1; clone_size: few; cdr3_nt: TGCAGCGTACGGACAGGGGGTTCCACTGAAGCTTTCTTT; cdr3_aa: CSVRTGGSTEAFF
j_call: TRBJ2-1; d_call: .; v_call: TRBV28; clone_size: .; cdr3_nt: TGTGCCAGCAGTTCGGGACACCATGAGCAGTTCTTC; cdr3_aa: CASSSGHHEQFF
j_call: TRBJ1-1; d_call: .; v_call: TRBV30; clone_size: .; cdr3_nt: TGTGCCTGGAGGGGGCAGGGATGGAACACTGAAGCTTTCTTT; cdr3_aa: CAWRGQGWNTEAFF
j_call: TRBJ1-1; d_call: .; v_call: TRBV5-4; clone_size: .; cdr3_nt: TGTGCCAGCAGCTTGCTGGGAGGCACTGAAGCTTTCTTT; cdr3_aa: CASSLLGGTEAFF
j_call: TRBJ2-5; d_call: .; v_call: TRBV7-7; clone_size: .; cdr3_nt: TGTGCTAGCAGCTTAGCTGCGGCAGACCAAGAGACCCAGTACTTC; cdr3_aa: CASSLAAADQETQYF
j_call: TRBJ1-2; d_call: .; v_call: TRBV30; clone_size: .; cdr3_nt: TGTGCCTGGAGTGATAAATATCGGGGTGGCTACACCTTC; cdr3_aa: CAWSDKYRGGYTF
j_call: TRBJ1-4; d_call: .; v_call: TRBV9; clone_size: few; cdr3_nt: TGTGCCAGCAGCGGTAGCCCGGAGATACCTGAAAAACTGTTTTTT; cdr3_aa: CASSGSPEIPEKLFF
j_call: TRBJ1-4; d_call: TRBD1; v_call: TRBV28; clone_size: once; cdr3_nt: TGTGCCAGCAGTCTCCCGGGACAGGGTAATGAAAAACTGTTTTTT; cdr3_aa: CASSLPGQGNEKLFF
j_call: TRBJ2-1; d_call: .; v_call: TRBV6-5; clone_size: .; cdr3_nt: TGTGCCAGCAGTAACGGATTTAGTAGCCTAAATGAGCAGTTCTTC; cdr3_aa: CASSNGFSSLNEQFF
j_call: TRBJ1-5; d_call: .; v_call: TRBV19; clone_size: .; cdr3_nt: TGTGCCAGTAGTTCCGGGACGGGAGTGGCCCAGCATTTT; cdr3_aa: CASSSGTGVAQHF
j_call: TRBJ2-5; d_call: TRBD1; v_call: TRBV10-3; clone_size: .; cdr3_nt: TGTGCCATCAGAGCAGGACAGGGCGAAGAGACCCAGTACTTC; cdr3_aa: CAIRAGQGEETQYF
j_call: TRBJ2-1; d_call: TRBD1; v_call: TRBV5-4; clone_size: .; cdr3_nt: TGTGCCAGCAGCCCCACACCAGGGGGATATGAGCAGTTCTTC; cdr3_aa: CASSPTPGGYEQFF